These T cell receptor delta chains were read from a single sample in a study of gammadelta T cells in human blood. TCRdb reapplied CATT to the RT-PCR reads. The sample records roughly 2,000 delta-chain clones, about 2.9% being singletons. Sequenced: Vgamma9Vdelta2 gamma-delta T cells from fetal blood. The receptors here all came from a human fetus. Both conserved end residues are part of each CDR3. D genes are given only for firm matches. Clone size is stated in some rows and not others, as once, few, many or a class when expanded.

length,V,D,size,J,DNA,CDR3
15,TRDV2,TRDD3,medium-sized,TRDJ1,TGTGCCTGTGACACCGGGGGATGGTACACCGATAAACTCATCTTT,CACDTGGWYTDKLIF
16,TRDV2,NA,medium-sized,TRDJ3,TGTGCCTGTGACACCATCCTACCCTGGGACACCCGACAGATGTTTTTC,CACDTILPWDTRQMFF
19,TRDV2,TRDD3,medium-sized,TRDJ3,TGTGCCTGTGACACCTACTGGGGGCTTAGCTCCTGGGACACCCGACAGATGTTTTTC,CACDTYWGLSSWDTRQMFF
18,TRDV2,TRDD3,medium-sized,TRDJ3,TGTGCCTGTGACACCGGGGGATACAGCTCCTGGGACACCCGACAGATGTTTTTC,CACDTGGYSSWDTRQMFF
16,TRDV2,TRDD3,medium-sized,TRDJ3,TGTGCCTGTGACACGGTGGATACGAGGGACACCCGACAGATGTTTTTC,CACDTVDTRDTRQMFF
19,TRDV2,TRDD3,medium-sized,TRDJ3,TGTGCCTGTGACACCGCTGGGGGTTTTAGCTCCTGGGACACCCGACAGATGTTTTTC,CACDTAGGFSSWDTRQMFF
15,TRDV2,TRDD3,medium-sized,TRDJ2,TGTGCCTGTGCTGGGGGATACGCTTTGACAGCACAACTCTTCTTT,CACAGGYALTAQLFF
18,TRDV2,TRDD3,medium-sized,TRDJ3,TGTGCCTGTGACACCTGGGGGACCTCCTCCTGGGACACCCGACAGATGTTTTTC,CACDTWGTSSWDTRQMFF
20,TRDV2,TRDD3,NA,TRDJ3,TGTGCCTGTGACACCGGCTGGGGGATACGCGGATCCTGGGACACCCGACAGATGTTTTTC,CACDTGWGIRGSWDTRQMFF
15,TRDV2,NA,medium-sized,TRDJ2,TGTGCCTGTGACGCGTTGGCTGGGGATACAGCACAACTCTTCTTT,CACDALAGDTAQLFF
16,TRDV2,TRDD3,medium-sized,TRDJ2,TGTGCCTGTGACACCGGGGGGATACGCGCGACAGCACAACTCTTCTTT,CACDTGGIRATAQLFF
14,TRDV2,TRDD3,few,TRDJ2,TGTGCCTGTGACACCTGGGGGATTCCAGCACAACTCTTCTTT,CACDTWGIPAQLFF
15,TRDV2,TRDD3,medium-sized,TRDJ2,TGTGCCTGTGACACCGTGGGGGATATGACAGCACAACTCTTCTTT,CACDTVGDMTAQLFF
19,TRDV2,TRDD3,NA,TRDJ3,TGTGCCTGTGACACCGTACTGGGGGACTTCTCCTGGGACACCCGACAGATGTTTTTC,CACDTVLGDFSWDTRQMFF
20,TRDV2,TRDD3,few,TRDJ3,TGTGCCTGTGACTCCGTACTGGGGGCCCCTTTCTCCTGGGACACCCGACAGATGTTTTTC,CACDSVLGAPFSWDTRQMFF
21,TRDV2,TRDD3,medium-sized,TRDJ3,TGTGCCTGTGACACGGGCTGGGGGATACCCTACCTCTCCTGGGACACCCGACAGATGTTTTTC,CACDTGWGIPYLSWDTRQMFF
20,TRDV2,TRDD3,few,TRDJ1,TGTGCCTGTGACCCTTTGTACTGGGGGATACGAGAGGGGTACACCGATAAACTCATCTTT,CACDPLYWGIREGYTDKLIF
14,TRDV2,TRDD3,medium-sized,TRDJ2,TGTGCCTGTGACTACTGGGGGGAGACAGCACAACTCTTCTTT,CACDYWGETAQLFF
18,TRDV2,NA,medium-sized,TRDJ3,TGTGCCTGTGACACCGCGGAGCCTAGCTCCTGGGACACCCGACAGATGTTTTTC,CACDTAEPSSWDTRQMFF
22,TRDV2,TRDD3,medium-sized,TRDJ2,TGTGCCTGTGACACTCTTACTGGGGGATACTCTCTGGGGGATACTTGGACAGCACAACTCTTCTTT,CACDTLTGGYSLGDTWTAQLFF
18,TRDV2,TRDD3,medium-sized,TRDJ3,TGTGCCTGTGACAAACTGGGGGATAGCTCCTGGGACACCCGACAGATGTTTTTC,CACDKLGDSSWDTRQMFF
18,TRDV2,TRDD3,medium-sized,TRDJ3,TGTGCCTGTGACACCGTGGGGGATACATCCTGGGACACCCGACAGATGTTTTTC,CACDTVGDTSWDTRQMFF
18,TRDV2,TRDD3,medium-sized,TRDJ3,TGTGCCTGTGACATACTGGGGGATGCCTCCTGGGACACCCGACAGATGTTTTTC,CACDILGDASWDTRQMFF
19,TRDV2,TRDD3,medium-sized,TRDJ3,TGTGCCTGTGACACTCCGACTGGGGGATACTCCTGGGACACCCGACAGATGTTTTTC,CACDTPTGGYSWDTRQMFF
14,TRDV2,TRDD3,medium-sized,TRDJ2,TGTGCCTGTGATTACTGGGGGATGACAGCACAACTCTTCTTT,CACDYWGMTAQLFF
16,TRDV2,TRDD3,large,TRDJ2,TGTGCCTGTGACATACTGGGGGATACTTTGACAGCACAACTCTTCTTT,CACDILGDTLTAQLFF
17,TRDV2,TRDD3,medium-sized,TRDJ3,TGTGCCTGTGACATACTGGGGGATTCCTGGGACACCCGACAGATGTTTTTC,CACDILGDSWDTRQMFF
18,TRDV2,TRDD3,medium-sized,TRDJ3,TGTGCCTGTGACACCGGGGGATACTTCTCCTGGGACACCCGACAGATGTTTTTC,CACDTGGYFSWDTRQMFF
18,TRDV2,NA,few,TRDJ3,TGTGCCTGTGACACCTGGGGGCCGCACTCCTGGGACACCCGACAGATGTTTTTC,CACDTWGPHSWDTRQMFF
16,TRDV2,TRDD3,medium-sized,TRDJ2,TGTGCCTGTGACACGGCTGGGGATACTTTGACAGCACAACTCTTCTTT,CACDTAGDTLTAQLFF
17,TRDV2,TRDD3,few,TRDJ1,TGTGCCTGTGACAAAAAATACTGGGGGATACGCACCGATAAACTCATCTTT,CACDKKYWGIRTDKLIF
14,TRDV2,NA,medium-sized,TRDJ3,TGTGCCTGTGACGGGATAGGGGACACCCGACAGATGTTTTTC,CACDGIGDTRQMFF
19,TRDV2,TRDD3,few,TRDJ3,TGTGCCTGTGACACCTGGGGGATCGATCGCTCCTGGGACACCCGACAGATGTTTTTC,CACDTWGIDRSWDTRQMFF
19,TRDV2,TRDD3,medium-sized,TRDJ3,TGTGCCTGTGACACCGCTGGGGGCTCTAGCTCCTGGGACACCCGACAGATGTTTTTC,CACDTAGGSSSWDTRQMFF
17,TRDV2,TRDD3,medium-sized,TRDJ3,TGTGCCTGTGATTATACTGGGGGATACTGGGACACCCGACAGATGTTTTTC,CACDYTGGYWDTRQMFF
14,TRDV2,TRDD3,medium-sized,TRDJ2,TGTGCCTGTGACACCCTGGGGATAAGGTCACAACTCTTCTTT,CACDTLGIRSQLFF
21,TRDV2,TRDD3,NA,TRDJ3,TGTGCCTGTGACACCGTACTGGGGGATACGCGTAGCTCCTGGGACACCCGACAGATGTTTTTC,CACDTVLGDTRSSWDTRQMFF
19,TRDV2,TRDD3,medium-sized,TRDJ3,TGTGCCTGTGACACCACTGGGGGATACCTCTCCTGGGACACCCGACAGATGTTTTTC,CACDTTGGYLSWDTRQMFF
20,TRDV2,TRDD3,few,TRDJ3,TGTGCCTGTGACACAGTACTGGGGGTCGTCAGCTCCTGGGACACCCGACAGATGTTTTTC,CACDTVLGVVSSWDTRQMFF
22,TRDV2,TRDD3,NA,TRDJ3,TGTGCCTGTGACCTGGTGAGTACTGGGGGACTTGATCCCTCCTGGGACACCCGACAGATGTTTTTC,CACDLVSTGGLDPSWDTRQMFF
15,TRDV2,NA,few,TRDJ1,TGTGCCTGTGACTACTGGACTATGTACACCGATAAACTCATCTTT,CACDYWTMYTDKLIF